The 20 T cell receptor beta chains below were found in one sample sequenced in a study of CD8+ T cells in alopecia areata. The sequencing template was cDNA reverse transcribed from extracted RNA. Method: immunoSEQ multiplex PCR; TCRdb's copy keeps in-frame clones and lacks some. The sample comprises roughly 60,000 clones, 44% of which are singletons, and roughly 51% rests with the top ten. Sequenced material: NKG2D-low CD8+ T cells sorted from blood. The source is a human donor with alopecia areata.

The chain employs TRBV27 and TRBJ2-7; perhaps TRBD2 as D (6 bases). With 2 bases removed from V and 5 bases from J, the gap between germline ends came to 10 bases. CDR1 and CDR2 (germline): MNHEY, SMNVEV (reference sequence). CDR3 length: 13 residues. CDR3 coding DNA: TGTGCCAGCAGTTTACCGGGACTCCACGAGCAGTACTTC. Translated, it gives CASSLPGLHEQYF.

This clone was observed a handful of times. The CDR3 DNA reads as TGTGCCAGCAGCTTAGCCCACTCCGACAGGGACGATGAGCAGTTCTTC. Translation: CASSLAHSDRDDEQFF. The V and J genes are TRBV7-2 and TRBJ2-1; 7 nucleotides line up with TRBD1. The V and J ends lost 0 bases and 8 bases, in that order; junction bases with no gene match: 10. This CDR3 comprises 16 residues. Germline assignment: CDR1 SGHTA and CDR2 FQGNSA. Combining the CDR3 with reference TRBV7-2 and TRBJ2-1 gives the whole variable domain GAGVSQSPSNKVTEKGKDVELRCDPISGHTALYWYRQSLGQGLEFLIYFQGNSAPDKSGLPSDRFSAERTGGSVSTLTIQRTQQEDSAVYLCASSLAHSDRDDEQFFGPGTRLTVL.

This clone was seen a single time. The gene calls are TRBV11-2 and TRBJ2-6; TRBD1 agrees at 8 bases. The V and J ends lost 5 bases and 10 bases, in that order; junction bases with no gene match: 13. CDR3 length: 16 amino acids. Looked up from germline, CDR1 is SGHAT and CDR2 is FQNNGV. This CDR3 is CASSPMEGTGYNVLTF. CDR3 DNA sequence: TGTGCCAGCAGCCCCATGGAGGGGACAGGTTATAACGTCCTGACTTTC.

This chain links TRBV4-2 with TRBJ2-7, with 8 bases that match TRBD2. After removal of 3 bases from V and 4 bases from J, the junction contained 11 bases not matched to a gene. CDR3 length: 16 amino acids. Germline CDR1 and CDR2: LGHNA and YNFKEQ. The CDR3 DNA reads as TGTGCCAGCAGCCACTTTGGAGAGCGGGGGTGGTACGAGCAGTACTTC. Translating it yields CASSHFGERGWYEQYF.

The V call is TRBV19, the J call TRBJ2-7, with 8 bases lining up with TRBD2. Germline CDR1 and CDR2: LNHDA and SQIVND (reference sequence). The CDR3 totals 13 residues. V gave up 5 bases and J gave up 6 bases; unmatched junction bases: 6. The CDR3 sequence is CASSAGLVGEQYF. The CDR3 DNA is TGTGCCAGTAGTGCGGGACTAGTCGGCGAGCAGTACTTC.

This clone was counted once. The rearrangement uses TRBV6-1 and TRBJ1-5, with D unresolved. Trimming cost V 0 bases and J 2 bases, with 11 bases left between them. CDR3 length: 16 amino acids. Per germline, CDR1 MNHNS and CDR2 SASEGT. CDR3 protein: CASSEAEGIGNQPQHF. The CDR3 bases are TGTGCCAGCAGTGAAGCTGAGGGAATCGGCAATCAGCCCCAGCATTTT.

In this sample, this clone turned up once. The chain is built from TRBV30 and TRBJ1-3; no definite D call. CDR3 size: 13 residues. The germline gives CDR1 GTSNPN, CDR2 SVGIG (reference sequence). Trimming removed 2 bases at V and 0 bases at J, with 5 bases between. The DNA of the CDR3 is TGTGCCTGGAGTTTAGACTCTGGAAACACCATATATTTT. Protein product: CAWSLDSGNTIYF.

This clone occurred a few times. The rearrangement uses TRBV5-4 and TRBJ2-7; D is uncertain. Germline CDR1 reads SGHNT; CDR2 reads YYREEE (reference sequence). V lost 0 bases and J lost 3, with 7 bases in between. CDR3 length: 13 residues. As DNA, the CDR3 is TGTGCCAGCAGCTTGGGAGCCATCTACGAGCAGTACTTC. This encodes CASSLGAIYEQYF.

Comment on this clone: One end of the junction fails to match germline, which may point to a read error. This chain links TRBV5-4 with TRBJ2-1, with D unclear. Per germline, CDR1 SGHNT and CDR2 YYREEE (reference sequence). The CDR3 sequence is 13 residues long. CDR3 DNA: TGTGCCAGCAGCCCCGACTCCCACAATGAGCAGTTCTTC. It specifies CASSPDSHNEQFF.

This chain connects TRBV2 to TRBJ2-2; the D is unclear. Trimming shortened V by 5 bases and J by 4 bases, and 11 bases separated the two germline ends. The CDR3 loop spans 14 amino acids. Germline CDR1 reads SNHLY; CDR2 reads FYNNEI. The CDR3 bases are TGTGCCAGCAGTATTACCGGCGGCACCGGGGAGCTGTTTTTT. The encoded protein is CASSITGGTGELFF.

This clone was seen only a few times. V usage is TRBV29-1 and J usage is TRBJ1-2; 8 bases are shared with TRBD1. The CDR3 has 13 residues. From germline, CDR1 is SQVTM and CDR2 ANQGSEA. V dropped 3 bases and J dropped 4; count of bases not matched to a gene: 4. Here the CDR3 reads CSVDRTGSYGYTF. The CDR3 DNA reads TGCAGCGTTGACAGGACAGGGTCCTATGGCTACACCTTC.

In its sample, this clone was seen a few times. This chain uses TRBV28 with TRBJ1-5, with D unresolved. V lost 5 bases to trimming and J lost 0 bases, with 20 bases between them. CDR1 is MDHEN, CDR2 SYDVKM, per germline. The CDR3 sequence is 18 residues long. CDR3 amino acids: CASSTQTLEGYSNQPQHF. CDR3 bases: TGTGCCAGCAGTACACAAACCTTGGAGGGATATAGCAATCAGCCCCAGCATTTT.

The V call is TRBV7-2, the J call TRBJ2-7, with a weak D call TRBD1 (5 bases). Trimming left V 0 bases short and J 6 bases short, with 9 bases between. Per the germline V gene, CDR1 is SGHTA and CDR2 is FQGNSA. This CDR3 spans 13 amino acids. The CDR3 DNA sequence: TGTGCCAGCAGCTTAGCGACAGCTTCCGAGCAGTACTTC. Translated: CASSLATASEQYF.

This clone has just a few counts. V usage is TRBV7-9 and J usage is TRBJ2-7, with TRBD2 identical over 7 bases. Per the germline V gene, CDR1 is SEHNR and CDR2 is FQNEAQ (reference sequence). CDR3 length equals 13 residues. V dropped 8 bases and J dropped 1; count of bases not matched to a gene: 5. CDR3 amino acids: CASSREASYEQYF. The CDR3 region has the DNA TGTGCCAGCTCCCGGGAGGCTTCCTACGAGCAGTACTTC.

This chain connects TRBV29-1 to TRBJ2-7; D unresolved. V gave up 2 bases and J gave up 0 bases, with 8 bases separating them. This CDR3 has 13 residues. Germline CDR1 reads SQVTM; CDR2 reads ANQGSEA. In nucleotides, the CDR3 is TGCAGCGTTGAATCTGAAGTCTCCTACGAGCAGTACTTC. Translating it yields CSVESEVSYEQYF.

There are a few counts of this clone. The chain couples TRBV19 to TRBJ2-7; D is perhaps TRBD1 or TRBD2 (6 bases each). V was pared by 1 base and J by 4 bases, with 14 bases between. The CDR3 runs to 15 residues. Germline-derived CDR1 and CDR2 are LNHDA and SQIVND (reference sequence). The DNA of the CDR3 is TGTGCCAGTAGTATAGCGGCCGGGGGCTTTTACGAGCAGTACTTC. Its translation: CASSIAAGGFYEQYF.

This clone was picked up a small number of times. The chain has TRBV29-1 and TRBJ2-3; tentative D call: TRBD2 (5 bases). The V and J ends lost 5 bases and 3 bases respectively, with 15 bases between them. This CDR3 is built from 14 residues. The V gene's germline CDR1 is SQVTM and CDR2 ANQGSEA. The CDR3 sequence: CSVLPVRETDTQYF. CDR3 sequence (DNA): TGCAGCGTTCTTCCCGTTAGGGAGACAGATACGCAGTATTTT.

The chain combines TRBV7-3 with TRBJ2-7; 7 bases fit TRBD2. CDR1 is SGHTA, CDR2 FQGTGA, per germline. This CDR3 region has 15 residues. V was clipped by 0 bases and J by 0 bases; unmatched bases: 2. The CDR3, as DNA: TGTGCCAGCAGCTTAACCGGGGGGAGCTCCTACGAGCAGTACTTC. Translated: CASSLTGGSSYEQYF.

The J gene is TRBJ1-1, the V gene TRBV7-9; unclear D gene. Looked up from germline, CDR1 is SEHNR and CDR2 is FQNEAQ (reference sequence). The CDR3 runs to 16 residues. The germline V and J ends were trimmed by 2 bases and 8 bases, with 21 bases remaining between them. CDR3 bases: TGTGCCAGCAGCTTAAGGGCCCGGTCCCACACAGAAGAAGCTTTCTTT. This codes for CASSLRARSHTEEAFF.

The rearrangement joins TRBV29-1 to TRBJ2-7; 7 positions agree with TRBD1. The CDR3 runs to 13 residues. The trim removed 3 bases at V and 2 bases at J, leaving 4 bases unmatched. Germline CDR1 SQVTM, CDR2 ANQGSEA. The CDR3: CSVEAGGTYEQYF. The CDR3 region has the DNA TGCAGCGTTGAGGCAGGGGGAACCTACGAGCAGTACTTC.